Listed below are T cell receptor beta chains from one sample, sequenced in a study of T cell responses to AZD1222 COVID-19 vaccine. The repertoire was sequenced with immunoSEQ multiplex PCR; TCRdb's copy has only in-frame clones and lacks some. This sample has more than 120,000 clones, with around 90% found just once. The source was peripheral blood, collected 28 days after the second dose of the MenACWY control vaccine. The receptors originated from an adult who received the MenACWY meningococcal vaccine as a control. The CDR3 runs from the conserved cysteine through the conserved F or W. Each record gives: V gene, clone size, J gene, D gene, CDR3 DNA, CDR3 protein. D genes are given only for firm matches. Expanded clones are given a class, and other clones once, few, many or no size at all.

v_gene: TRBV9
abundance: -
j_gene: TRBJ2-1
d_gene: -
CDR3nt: TGTGCCAGCAGCTCCCAGGGGGGCTCCTTCAATGAGCAGTTCTTC
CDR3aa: CASSSQGGSFNEQFF

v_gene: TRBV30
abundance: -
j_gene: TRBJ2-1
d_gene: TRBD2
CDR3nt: TGTGCCTGGTTAGCGGGGGGGCGGCGACAGTTCTTC
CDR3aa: CAWLAGGRRQFF

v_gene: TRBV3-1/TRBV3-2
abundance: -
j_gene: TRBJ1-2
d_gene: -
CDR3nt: TGTGCCAGCAGCCGCCGGGGGGAAGCTGGCTACACCTTC
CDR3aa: CASSRRGEAGYTF

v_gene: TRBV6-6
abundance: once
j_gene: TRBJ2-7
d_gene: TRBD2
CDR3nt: TGTGCCAGCAGTTACTCGTCTAGCGGAAGAACCTACGAGCAGTACTTC
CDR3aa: CASSYSSSGRTYEQYF

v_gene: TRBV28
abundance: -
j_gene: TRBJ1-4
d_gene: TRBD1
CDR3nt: TGTGCCAGCAGTTTACTCACAGGGGGCGGGTTTTATGAAAAACTGTTTTTT
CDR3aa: CASSLLTGGGFYEKLFF

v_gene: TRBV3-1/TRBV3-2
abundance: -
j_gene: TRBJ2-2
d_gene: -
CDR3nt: TGTGCCAGCAGCCAACTGTCAGGGGCCTGGGGCGGGGAGCTGTTTTTT
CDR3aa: CASSQLSGAWGGELFF

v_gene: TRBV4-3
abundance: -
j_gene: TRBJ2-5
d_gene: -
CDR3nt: TGCGCCAGCAGCCAAGACAAGTCCGGGGAGACCCAGTACTTC
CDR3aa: CASSQDKSGETQYF

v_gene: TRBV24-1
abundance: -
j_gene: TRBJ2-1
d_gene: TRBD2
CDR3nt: TGTGCCACCAGTGATCCCCTAGCGGGAGTTCACAATGAGCAGTTCTTC
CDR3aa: CATSDPLAGVHNEQFF

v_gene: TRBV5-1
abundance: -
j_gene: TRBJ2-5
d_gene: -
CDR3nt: TGCGCCAGCAGCTTGTTGGGATCCCAAGAGACCCAGTACTTC
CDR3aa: CASSLLGSQETQYF

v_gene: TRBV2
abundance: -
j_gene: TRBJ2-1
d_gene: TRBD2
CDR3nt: TGTGCCAGCGGGACTAGCGGGAGCCCCTATCAGTTCTTC
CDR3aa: CASGTSGSPYQFF

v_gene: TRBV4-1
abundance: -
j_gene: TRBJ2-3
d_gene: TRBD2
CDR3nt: TGCGCCAGCAGCCAAGAAGGGACTAGCGGTGGAGATACGCAGTATTTT
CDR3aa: CASSQEGTSGGDTQYF

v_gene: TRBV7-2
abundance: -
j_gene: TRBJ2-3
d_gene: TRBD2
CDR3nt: TGTGCCAGCGGGACTAGCGGGAACACAGATACGCAGTATTTT
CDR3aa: CASGTSGNTDTQYF

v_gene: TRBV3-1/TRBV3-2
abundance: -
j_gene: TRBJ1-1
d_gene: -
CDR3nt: TGTGCCAGCAGCCCCCCGGGACGGAGGAACACTGAAGCTTTCTTT
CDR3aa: CASSPPGRRNTEAFF

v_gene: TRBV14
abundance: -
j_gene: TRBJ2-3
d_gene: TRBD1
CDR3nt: TGTGCCAGCAGCTCACACAGGGGCGCAGATACGCAGTATTTT
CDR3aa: CASSSHRGADTQYF

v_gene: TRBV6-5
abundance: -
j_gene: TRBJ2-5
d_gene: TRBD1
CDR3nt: TGTGCCAGCAGTTACTCCGGGACAGGGGGGAAGAGAACCCAGTACTTC
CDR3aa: CASSYSGTGGKRTQYF

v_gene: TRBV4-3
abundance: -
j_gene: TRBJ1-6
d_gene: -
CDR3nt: TGCGCCAGCAGCCAAGCCCAGGTCTATAATTCACCCCTCCACTTT
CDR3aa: CASSQAQVYNSPLHF

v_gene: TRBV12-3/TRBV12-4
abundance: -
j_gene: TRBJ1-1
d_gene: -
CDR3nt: TGTGCCAGCAGCCAGGGTATAGCTGAAGCTTTCTTT
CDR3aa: CASSQGIAEAFF

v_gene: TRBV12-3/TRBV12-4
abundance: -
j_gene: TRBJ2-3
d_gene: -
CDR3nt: TGTGCCAGCAGTTTAACCCCAGATACGCAGTATTTT
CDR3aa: CASSLTPDTQYF

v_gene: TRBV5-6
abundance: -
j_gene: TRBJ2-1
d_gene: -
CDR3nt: TGTGCCAGCAGCTTGTTTTGGGGGGCTGGGGAGCAGTTCTTC
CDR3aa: CASSLFWGAGEQFF

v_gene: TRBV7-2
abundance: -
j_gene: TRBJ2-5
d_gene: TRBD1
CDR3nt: TGTGCCAGCAGCTTTCTCGGGACAGGAGTCCAAGAGACCCAGTACTTC
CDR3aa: CASSFLGTGVQETQYF

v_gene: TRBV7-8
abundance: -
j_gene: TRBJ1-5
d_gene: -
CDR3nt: TGTGCCAGCAGCGCTGGGACGGGGAATCAGCCCCAGCATTTT
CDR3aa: CASSAGTGNQPQHF

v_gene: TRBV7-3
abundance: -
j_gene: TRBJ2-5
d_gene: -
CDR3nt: TGTGCCAGCAGCCCTTATGGGGGAGAGGCCCAGTACTTC
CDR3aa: CASSPYGGEAQYF

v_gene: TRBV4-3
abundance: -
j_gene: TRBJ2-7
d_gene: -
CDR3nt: TGCGCCAGCAGCCCCAACGGGGGGCAAGAGCAGTACTTC
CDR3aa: CASSPNGGQEQYF

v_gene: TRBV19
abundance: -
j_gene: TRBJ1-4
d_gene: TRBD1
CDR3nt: TGTGCCAGTAGTGGGACAGCCTATAATGAAAAACTGTTTTTT
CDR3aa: CASSGTAYNEKLFF

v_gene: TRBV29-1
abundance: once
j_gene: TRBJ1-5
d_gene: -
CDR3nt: TGCAGCGTTGAACCAGGGGGCAATCAGCCCCAGCATTTT
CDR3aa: CSVEPGGNQPQHF

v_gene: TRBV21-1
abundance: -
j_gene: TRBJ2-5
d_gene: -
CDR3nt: TGTGCCAGCAGCAAAGAAGCCCCGAGCGGGGGGCAAGAGACCCAGTACTTC
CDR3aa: CASSKEAPSGGQETQYF

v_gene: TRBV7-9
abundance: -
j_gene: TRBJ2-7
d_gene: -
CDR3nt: TGTGCCAGCAGCTCGGAGGGTTACGAGCAGTACTTC
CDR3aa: CASSSEGYEQYF

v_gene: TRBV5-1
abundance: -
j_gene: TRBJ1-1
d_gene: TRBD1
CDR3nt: TGCGCCAGCAGCTTCCGGACAGGCATGAACACTGAAGCTTTCTTT
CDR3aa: CASSFRTGMNTEAFF

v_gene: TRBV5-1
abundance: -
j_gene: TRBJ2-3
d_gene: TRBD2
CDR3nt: TGCGCCAGCAGCATGGCGGGGGAAGATACGCAGTATTTT
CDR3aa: CASSMAGEDTQYF

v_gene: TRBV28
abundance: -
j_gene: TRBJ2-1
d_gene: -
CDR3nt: TGTGCCAGCTGGGGCAACAATGAGCAGTTCTTC
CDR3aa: CASWGNNEQFF

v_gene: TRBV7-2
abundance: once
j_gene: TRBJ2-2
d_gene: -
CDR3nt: TGTGCCAGCAGCCCACCGGGATCCATATTATTACCCGGGGAGCTGTTTTTT
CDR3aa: CASSPPGSILLPGELFF

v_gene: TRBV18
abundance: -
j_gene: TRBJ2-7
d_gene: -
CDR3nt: TGTGCCAGCTCACGGGACTCCTTTACGATGGAGGAGCAGTACTTC
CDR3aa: CASSRDSFTMEEQYF

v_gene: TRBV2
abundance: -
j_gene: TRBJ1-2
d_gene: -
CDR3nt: TGTGCCAGCAGAGGGGGACTTGGTGGCTATGGCTACACCTTC
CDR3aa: CASRGGLGGYGYTF

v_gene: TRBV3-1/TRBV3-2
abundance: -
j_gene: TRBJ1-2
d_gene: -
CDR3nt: TGTGCCAGCAGCCAAGCCCCCACAGGACCCTATGGCTACACCTTC
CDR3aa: CASSQAPTGPYGYTF

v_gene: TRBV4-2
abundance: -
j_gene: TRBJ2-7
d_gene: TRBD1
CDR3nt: TGTGCCAGCAGCCAACCCGGACAGGGTATCGAGCAGTACTTC
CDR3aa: CASSQPGQGIEQYF

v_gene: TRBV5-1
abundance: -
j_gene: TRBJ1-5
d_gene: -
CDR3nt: TGCGCCAGCAGCTTGGGTCTTAATAGCAATCAGCCCCAGCATTTT
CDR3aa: CASSLGLNSNQPQHF

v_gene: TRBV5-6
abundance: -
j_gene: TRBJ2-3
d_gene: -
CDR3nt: TGTGCCAGCAGCCAACAGGGAGGTACAGATACGCAGTATTTT
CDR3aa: CASSQQGGTDTQYF

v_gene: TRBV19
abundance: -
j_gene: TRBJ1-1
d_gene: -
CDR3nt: TGTGCCAGTCTCCTGAATCCGACAGGTATCACTGAAGCTTTCTTT
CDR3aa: CASLLNPTGITEAFF

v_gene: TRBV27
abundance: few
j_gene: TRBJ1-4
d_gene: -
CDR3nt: TGTGCCAGCAGTAGCAGCGGAAAACTGTTTTTT
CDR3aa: CASSSSGKLFF

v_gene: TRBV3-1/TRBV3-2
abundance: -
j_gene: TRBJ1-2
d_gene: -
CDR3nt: TGTGCCAGCAGCCTTACGGCCGCGCGGGGCTACACCTTC
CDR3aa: CASSLTAARGYTF

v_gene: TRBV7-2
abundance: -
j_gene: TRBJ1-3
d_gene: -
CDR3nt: TGTGCCAGCAGCTTAGCCCTCGGAGCGTCTGGAAACACCATATATTTT
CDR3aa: CASSLALGASGNTIYF

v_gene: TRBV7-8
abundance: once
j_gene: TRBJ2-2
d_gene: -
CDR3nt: TGTGCCAGCAGCTTAGAGAGGACTAATACCGGGGAGCTGTTTTTT
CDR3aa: CASSLERTNTGELFF

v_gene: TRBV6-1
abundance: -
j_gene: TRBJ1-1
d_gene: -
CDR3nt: TGTGCCAGCAGTGAATTCTCTGGGGGGAGGACTGAAGCTTTCTTT
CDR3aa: CASSEFSGGRTEAFF

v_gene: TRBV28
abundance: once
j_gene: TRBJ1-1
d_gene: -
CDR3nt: TGTGCCAGCAGTTACATGGACAGAGACACTGAAGCTTTCTTT
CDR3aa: CASSYMDRDTEAFF

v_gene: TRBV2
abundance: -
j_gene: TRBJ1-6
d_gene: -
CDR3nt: TGTGCCAGCAGTGAAGAGGTGCGGGGCCACCACTTT
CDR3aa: CASSEEVRGHHF

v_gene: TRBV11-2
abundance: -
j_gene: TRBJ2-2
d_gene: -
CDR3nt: TGTGCCAGCAGCTTAGTAATGGCCACCGGGGAGCTGTTTTTT
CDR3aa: CASSLVMATGELFF

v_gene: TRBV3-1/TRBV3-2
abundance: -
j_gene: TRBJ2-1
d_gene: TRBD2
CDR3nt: TGTGCCAGCAGCCGTTACTTTACTTCGGGCCCACTAGCGTTATTCTTC
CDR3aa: CASSRYFTSGPLALFF

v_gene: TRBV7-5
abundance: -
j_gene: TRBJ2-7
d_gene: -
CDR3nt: TGTGCCAGAAGCTTAGTGATAGCGGGAGGATGCGAGCAGTACTTC
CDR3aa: CARSLVIAGGCEQYF

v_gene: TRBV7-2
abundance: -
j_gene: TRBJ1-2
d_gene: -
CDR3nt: TGTGCCAGCAGCGGGCAGTCGGTGCGTTGGGGCTATGGCTACACCTTC
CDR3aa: CASSGQSVRWGYGYTF

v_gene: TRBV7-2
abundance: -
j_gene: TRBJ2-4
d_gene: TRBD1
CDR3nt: TGTGCCAGCAGCCTGACAGGGGGCTTTGACATTCAGTACTTC
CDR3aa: CASSLTGGFDIQYF

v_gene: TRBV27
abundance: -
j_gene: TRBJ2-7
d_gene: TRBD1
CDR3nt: TGTGCCAGCAGTCTCGGAGACAGGGGGTACGAGCAGTACTTC
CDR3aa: CASSLGDRGYEQYF

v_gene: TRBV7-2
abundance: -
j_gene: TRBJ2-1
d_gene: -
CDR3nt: TGTGCCAGCAGCTTAAGCAGGGACAATGAGCAGTTCTTC
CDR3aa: CASSLSRDNEQFF

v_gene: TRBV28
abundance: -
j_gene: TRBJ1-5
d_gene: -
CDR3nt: TGTGCCAGCAGAGGATTGGGGTTCGAGCAGCCCCAGCATTTT
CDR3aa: CASRGLGFEQPQHF

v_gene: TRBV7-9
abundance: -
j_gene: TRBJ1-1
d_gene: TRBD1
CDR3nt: TGTGCCAGCAGCACCGGGACAGGGGTGACTGAAGCTTTCTTT
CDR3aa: CASSTGTGVTEAFF

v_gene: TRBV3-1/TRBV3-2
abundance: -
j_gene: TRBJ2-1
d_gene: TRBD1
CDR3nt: TGTGCCAGCAGCCACCCCGACAGGGGGGACAATGAGCAGTTCTTC
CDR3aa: CASSHPDRGDNEQFF

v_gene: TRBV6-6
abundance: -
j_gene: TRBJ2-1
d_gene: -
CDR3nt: TGTGCCAGCGAGTACCAACCAGACTACAATGAGCAGTTCTTC
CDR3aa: CASEYQPDYNEQFF

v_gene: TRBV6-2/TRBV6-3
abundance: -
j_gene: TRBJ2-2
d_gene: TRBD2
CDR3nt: TGTGCCAGCAGTTACTTGGGGACTAGCGGAGTAAACACCGGGGAGCTGTTTTTT
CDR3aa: CASSYLGTSGVNTGELFF

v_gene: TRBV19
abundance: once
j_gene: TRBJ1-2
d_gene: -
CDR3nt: TGTGCCAGTAGTAAAGTTGATGGCTACACCTTC
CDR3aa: CASSKVDGYTF

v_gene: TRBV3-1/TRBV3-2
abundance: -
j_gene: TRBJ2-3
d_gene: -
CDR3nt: TGTGCCACCGATGAGGGGACAGATACGCAGTATTTT
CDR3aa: CATDEGTDTQYF